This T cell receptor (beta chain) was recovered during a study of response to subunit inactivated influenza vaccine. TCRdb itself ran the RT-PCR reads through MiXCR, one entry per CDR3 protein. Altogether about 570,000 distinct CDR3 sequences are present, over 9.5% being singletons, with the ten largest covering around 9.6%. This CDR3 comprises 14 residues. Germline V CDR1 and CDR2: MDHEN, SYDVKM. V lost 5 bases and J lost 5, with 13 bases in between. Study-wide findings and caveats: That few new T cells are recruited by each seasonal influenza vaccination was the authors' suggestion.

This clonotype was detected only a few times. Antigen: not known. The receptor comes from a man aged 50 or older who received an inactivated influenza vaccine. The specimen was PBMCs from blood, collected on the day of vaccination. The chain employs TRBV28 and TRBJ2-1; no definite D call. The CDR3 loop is CASSPHRDHNEQFF. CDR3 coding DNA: TGTGCCAGCAGTCCGCACAGAGATCACAATGAGCAGTTCTTC.